This paragraph covers one TCR beta chain sequence. No antigen is known for it. The data were taken from a study of cytomegalovirus exposure and HLA in healthy donors. Vbeta (60) and Jbeta (13) primers were used in the PCR. TCRdb's copy holds only in-frame clones and misses some; the assay was immunoSEQ multiplex PCR. The sample has over 150,000 clones, around 80% seen once. Germline-derived CDR1 and CDR2 are SEHNR and FQNEAQ (reference sequence). J lost 5 bases, V lost 5 bases, and 8 bases had no gene match. This CDR3 is built from 16 residues. Study-level results: Owing to their indistinguishability, certain V segments, notably TRBV6-2 and TRBV6-3, were excluded. The authors later found most CMV-associated TCR beta chains appeared HLA-restricted.

The clonotype originates from a woman aged 30 to 39 in good health and CMV-seropositive. V and J are TRBV7-9 and TRBJ2-1, with 11 bases that match TRBD1. The specimen was PBMCs. CDR3 nucleotide sequence: TGTGCCAGCAGCCCCCGGACAGGGGGCGCAAACAATGAGCAGTTCTTC. This translates into CASSPRTGGANNEQFF.